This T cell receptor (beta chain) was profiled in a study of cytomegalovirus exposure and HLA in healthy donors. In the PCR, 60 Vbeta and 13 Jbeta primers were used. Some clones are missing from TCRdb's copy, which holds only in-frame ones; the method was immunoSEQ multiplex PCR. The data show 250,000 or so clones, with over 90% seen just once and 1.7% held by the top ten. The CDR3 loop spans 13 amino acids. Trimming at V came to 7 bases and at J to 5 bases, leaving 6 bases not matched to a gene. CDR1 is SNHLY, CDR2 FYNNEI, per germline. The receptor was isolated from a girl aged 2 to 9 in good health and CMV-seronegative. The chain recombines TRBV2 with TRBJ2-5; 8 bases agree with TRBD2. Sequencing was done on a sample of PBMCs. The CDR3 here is CASTSGRVETQYF. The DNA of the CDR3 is TGTGCCAGCACAAGCGGGAGAGTGGAGACCCAGTACTTC.